The TCR beta chain under discussion was sequenced for a study of blood T cell repertoires in COVID-19. While infection was still active, Seattle patients were enrolled and then followed longitudinally. This CDR3 contains 13 residues. Germline V gene lookup returns CDR1 SGHRS and CDR2 YFSETQ. The V end was cut by 4 bases, the J end by 5 bases, with 12 bases between. Authors' analysis steps: The authors estimated nucleated cell counts from reference gene primer amplification. Profiling relied on immunoSEQ multiplex PCR, and the TCRdb table lists in-frame clones only, not all of them. For V, J and clone size, that table is used; D and trimming come from the DNA. The sample includes about 370,000 clones, roughly 90% of them seen just once.

This TCR came from a woman in her 30s with COVID-19, enrolled during active disease. The sequenced sample was peripheral blood. The V call is TRBV5-1, the J call TRBJ1-1; tentative D call: TRBD1 (5 bases). CDR3 region: CASSAGGGTEAFF. CDR3 DNA: TGCGCCAGCAGCGCCGGGGGAGGGACTGAAGCTTTCTTT.